The TCR beta chain described here comes from a study of blood T cell repertoires in COVID-19. Libraries were prepared by immunoSEQ multiplex PCR; TCRdb keeps only in-frame clonotypes and omits some of them. The sample yields about 200,000 clones, 86% seen once. Source material: PBMCs or T cells enriched from blood (not recorded which). This clonotype was obtained from a man aged 35-49 years with acute COVID-19.

Here the CDR3 reads CASSQDYSGRYNEQFF. The CDR3 coding sequence is TGTGCCAGCAGCCAAGATTACAGCGGGCGCTACAATGAGCAGTTCTTC. The V call is TRBV4-2, the J call TRBJ2-1; weak D call: TRBD2 (6 bases). The V and J ends lost 0 bases and 3 bases respectively, with 12 bases between them. The CDR3 loop spans 16 amino acids. Per germline, CDR1 LGHNA and CDR2 YNFKEQ.